This T cell receptor (beta chain) was retrieved from a study of blood T cell repertoires in COVID-19. The wider study: In each case, the material was cDNA or gDNA derived from T cells, B-cell-depleted T cells, or PBMCs.

The data were produced by immunoSEQ multiplex PCR, yet TCRdb's version contains in-frame clones alone and is incomplete. Among 250,000 to 300,000 clones listed, over 85% were seen once. There are 16 residues in the CDR3. V dropped 1 base and J dropped 7 bases, with 16 bases sitting between them. Germline V gives CDR1 LGHDT, CDR2 YNNKEL (reference sequence). Participants reported their clinical history, and cohort assignment relied on those reports. The TCR sequence derives from a woman aged 45-59 years who had been exposed to COVID-19. Input material: PBMCs or T cells enriched from blood (not recorded which). The chain combines TRBV3-1 (or the pseudogene TRBV3-2) with TRBJ1-4, with D maybe TRBD1 (5 bases). CDR3 amino acids: CASSQGFPGSGEKLFF. For the CDR3, the DNA is TGTGCCAGCAGCCAAGGTTTTCCAGGGTCGGGTGAAAAACTGTTTTTT.